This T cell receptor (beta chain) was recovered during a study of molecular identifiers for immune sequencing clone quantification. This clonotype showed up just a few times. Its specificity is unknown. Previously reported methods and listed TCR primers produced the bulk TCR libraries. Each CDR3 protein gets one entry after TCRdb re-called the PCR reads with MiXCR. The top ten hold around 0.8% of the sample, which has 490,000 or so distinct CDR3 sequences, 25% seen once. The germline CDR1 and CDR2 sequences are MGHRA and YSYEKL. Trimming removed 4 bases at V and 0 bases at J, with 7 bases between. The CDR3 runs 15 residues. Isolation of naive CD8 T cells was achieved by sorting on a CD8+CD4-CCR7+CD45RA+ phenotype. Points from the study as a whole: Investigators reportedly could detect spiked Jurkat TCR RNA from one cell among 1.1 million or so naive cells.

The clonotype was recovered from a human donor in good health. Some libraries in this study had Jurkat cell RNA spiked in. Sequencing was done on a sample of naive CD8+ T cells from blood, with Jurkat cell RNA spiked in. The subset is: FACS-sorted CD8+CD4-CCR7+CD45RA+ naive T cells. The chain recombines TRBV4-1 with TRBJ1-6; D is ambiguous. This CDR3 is CASSRESSYNSPLHF. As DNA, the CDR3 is TGCGCCAGCAGCCGGGAAAGCTCCTATAATTCACCCCTCCACTTT.